This paragraph reports one T cell receptor beta chain. This sample is drawn from a study of control samples from healthy donors and cancer patients. The data were produced by immunoSEQ multiplex PCR, yet TCRdb's version contains in-frame clones alone and is incomplete. In the table there are some 100,000 clones, 80% to 90% of which are singletons. The CDR3 extends over 19 amino acids. Germline V gene lookup returns CDR1 KGHDR and CDR2 SFDVKD. After removal of 1 base from V and 0 bases from J, the junction contained 9 bases not matched to a gene. The sequence derives from a man aged 25-45 years in good health. The sequencing sample was made of blood. The chain couples TRBV24-1 to TRBJ2-1; TRBD2 agrees at 9 bases. CDR3 nucleotide sequence: TGTGCCACCAGTGATTTAAGGCGTAGCGGGGGATCCTCCTACAATGAGCAGTTCTTC. As protein: CATSDLRRSGGSSYNEQFF.